The clone carrying this TCR beta chain was detected a few times. These data come from a study of graft-versus-host responses after intestinal transplantation. The V gene end was trimmed by 2 bases and the J gene end by 4 bases; junction bases not matched to a gene: 7. Germline CDR1 reads KGHSH; CDR2 reads LQKENI. CDR3 size: 18 residues. Irradiated, violet-dye-labeled stimulators (around 200,000) were plated alongside around 200,000 CFSE-labeled responders. Libraries were prepared by immunoSEQ multiplex PCR; TCRdb keeps only in-frame clonotypes and omits some of them. The repertoire has around 7,000 clones, around 30% of them found once; the top ten carry roughly 3.5%.

Sequencing was performed on alloreactive CD8+ T cells from a mixed lymphocyte reaction culture, taken before transplantation. Specified subset: CFSE-low proliferating T cells sorted from roughly 6-day pre-transplant mixed lymphocyte reaction (GvH or HvG direction). The V and J genes are TRBV18 and TRBJ2-1; 14 nucleotides line up with TRBD2. The sequence derives from a human patient who was an organ donor for intestinal transplantation. CDR3 in DNA: TGTGCCAGCTCACCAAGACTAGCGGGAGGGCCGGTTTACAATGAGCAGTTCTTC. This sequence encodes CASSPRLAGGPVYNEQFF. Based on the CDR3 plus reference TRBV18 and TRBJ2-1, the full variable domain is NAGVMQNPRHLVRRRGQEARLRCSPMKGHSHVYWYRQLPEEGLKFMVYLQKENIIDESGMPKERFSAEFPKEGPSILRIQQVVRGDSAAYFCASSPRLAGGPVYNEQFFGPGTRLTVL.